Each of the 23 T cell receptor beta chains below was sequenced from the same sample in a study of vaccination and CD4 T cells after COVID-19 (dated by TCRdb to the early 2020s). Their antigen targets remain unknown. The treatment or condition label for this specimen denotes: roughly 10-day PBMC culture with coronavirus spike peptide pools or control peptides (ViraFEST assay). The method behind the library was PCR. The listed sequencing device is Illumina iSeq 100. TCR sequencing of DNA from cultured CD4+ T cells used the Oncomine TCR Beta short-read assay at the Johns Hopkins FTIC core. TCRdb took the public reads, trimmed them with fastp at Q25, ran MiXCR for clone calling and kept in-frame beta chains. Records with the same CDR3 protein are collapsed into one entry carrying the most frequent genes and DNA. The sample table records 14,000 to 15,000 distinct CDR3 sequences; roughly 50% of these occur just once. The biggest ten clones account for roughly a quarter of the sample.

The sequencing used cultured CD4+ T cells from blood, collected after SARS-CoV-2 vaccination. These receptors came from a human donor with COVID-19.

This clonotype has a handful of counts. The rearrangement links TRBV6-5 to TRBJ1-5, with a tentative D call TRBD1 (6 bases). Trimming stripped 3 bases from V and 3 bases from J, with 12 bases between. CDR1 is MNHEY, CDR2 SVGAGI, per germline. The CDR3 extends over 15 amino acids. The CDR3 nucleotides are TGTGCCAGCAGTTATCTGAGACAGGTCAATCAGCCCCAGCATTTT. This codes for CASSYLRQVNQPQHF.

This clonotype appeared a few times. This chain uses TRBV27 with TRBJ1-5; D is unclear. The CDR3 runs 13 residues. CDR1 and CDR2 (germline): MNHEY, SMNVEV (reference sequence). V was clipped by 6 bases and J by 6 bases, with 12 bases between them. CDR3 in DNA: TGTGCCAGCAGCTTCCAGGAGGCTCAGCCCCAGCATTTT. It translates to CASSFQEAQPQHF.

The chain employs TRBV2 and TRBJ2-7; D assignment may be TRBD1 or TRBD2 (6 bases each). Per the germline V gene, CDR1 is SNHLY and CDR2 is FYNNEI. CDR3 length equals 12 residues. Trimming cost V 11 bases and J 0 bases, with 11 bases left between them. The CDR3, as DNA: TGTGCCGGGGGGACAAGCTCCTACGAGCAGTACTTC. This translates into CAGGTSSYEQYF.

The chain links TRBV5-5 to TRBJ1-1; D not resolved. In germline, CDR1 is SGHKS, CDR2 YYEKEE (reference sequence). This CDR3 is 13 amino acids long. With 0 bases removed from V and 4 bases from J, the gap between germline ends came to 7 bases. CDR3 loop: CASSLGPATEAFF. For the CDR3, the DNA is TGTGCCAGCAGCTTGGGGCCTGCCACTGAAGCTTTCTTT. The full variable domain, its missing parts supplied by reference TRBV5-5 and TRBJ1-1, is DAGVTQSPTHLIKTRGQQVTLRCSPISGHKSVSWYQQVLGQGPQFIFQYYEKEERGRGNFPDRFSARQFPNYSSELNVNALLLGDSALYLCASSLGPATEAFFGQGTRLTVV.

This clonotype has just a few counts. This chain uses TRBV20-1 with TRBJ2-1; 9 nucleotides agree with TRBD2. This CDR3 spans 14 amino acids. Trimming removed 1 base from V and 7 bases from J; junction bases left unmatched: 5. CDR1 DFQATT and CDR2 SNEGSKA come from the germline V gene (reference sequence). CDR3 sequence (DNA): TGCAGTGCTAGAGGGCTAGCGGGGTTGAATGAGCAGTTCTTC. Its translation: CSARGLAGLNEQFF.

This clonotype is a singleton in its sample. The CDR3 DNA follows: TGCAGTGCCCCTACATCCAGAGATGAGCAGTTCTTC. Protein: CSAPTSRDEQFF. The chain carries TRBV20-1 and TRBJ2-1; D remains unclear. V lost 6 bases to trimming and J lost 8 bases, with 14 bases between them. CDR3 length: 12 residues. Germline V gene data show CDR1 as DFQATT and CDR2 as SNEGSKA (reference sequence).

The J gene is TRBJ2-5, the V gene TRBV11-3; D perhaps matches TRBD2 (5 bases). Germline assignment: CDR1 SGHNT and CDR2 YENEEA. CDR3 length: 13 amino acids. Trimming removed 5 bases from V and 7 bases from J, with 14 bases in between. CDR3 sequence (DNA): TGTGCCAGCAGCCCTCCGGGGTGGGGGACCCAGTACTTC. Protein product: CASSPPGWGTQYF.

The chain is built from TRBV20-1 and TRBJ2-4, with D possibly being TRBD2 (6 bases). The germline V and J ends were trimmed by 6 bases and 5 bases, with 17 bases remaining between them. The CDR3 length is 14 residues. Germline V gene lookup returns CDR1 DFQATT and CDR2 SNEGSKA (reference sequence). DNA for the CDR3: TGCAGTGCCCATCCGACTAGGAGCCAAAACATTCAGTACTTC. It specifies CSAHPTRSQNIQYF.

The genes are TRBV5-1 and TRBJ1-1; D is unclear. CDR1 is SGHRS and CDR2 is YFSETQ in the germline V gene. Trimming left V 2 bases short and J 0 bases short, with 5 bases between. This CDR3 comprises 13 residues. The CDR3 loop reads CASSLTLNTEAFF. The CDR3 DNA reads as TGCGCCAGCAGCTTAACACTGAACACTGAAGCTTTCTTT. Complete variable domain (other parts from reference TRBV5-1 and TRBJ1-1): KAGVTQTPRYLIKTRGQQVTLSCSPISGHRSVSWYQQTPGQGLQFLFEYFSETQRNKGNFPGRFSGRQFSNSRSEMNVSTLELGDSALYLCASSLTLNTEAFFGQGTRLTVV.

The genes are TRBV12-3 or TRBV12-4 and TRBJ1-2, with 9 bases that match TRBD1. There are 14 residues in the CDR3. V lost 6 bases, J lost 7 bases, and 9 bases stayed unmatched. The CDR3 region is CASSPDRGKSGYTF. CDR3 in DNA: TGTGCCAGCAGCCCGGACAGGGGAAAAAGTGGCTACACCTTC.

The chain is built from TRBV12-3 or TRBV12-4 and TRBJ1-2, with TRBD1 matching over 9 bases. J lost 2 bases, V lost 6 bases, and 1 base had no gene match. This CDR3 is built from 13 residues. CDR3 bases: TGTGCCAGCAGCGGACAGGGGAACTATGGCTACACCTTC. Its protein product is CASSGQGNYGYTF.

This chain links TRBV2 with TRBJ1-2, with D perhaps matching TRBD1 (6 bases). This CDR3 contains 15 residues. V dropped 0 bases and J dropped 8 bases, with 16 bases sitting between them. The germline V gene has CDR1 SNHLY and CDR2 FYNNEI. In nucleotides, the CDR3 is TGTGCCAGCAGTGAAGCGGGGGGCGGTCTTGGCGGCTACACCTTC. Protein product: CASSEAGGGLGGYTF.

This clonotype came up a few times. This chain joins TRBV2 and TRBJ1-2; possible D gene TRBD1, 6 bases. V was clipped by 11 bases and J by 5 bases, with 12 bases between them. The CDR3 totals 11 residues. Germline V gene lookup returns CDR1 SNHLY and CDR2 FYNNEI. The CDR3 region has the DNA TGTGCCCAAGGGGACATTTATGGCTACACCTTC. It encodes CAQGDIYGYTF.

This chain links TRBV2 with TRBJ1-1; possible D gene TRBD1, 5 bases. The germline gives CDR1 SNHLY, CDR2 FYNNEI. The CDR3 contains 13 residues. The V end was cut by 4 bases, the J end by 6 bases, with 12 bases between. DNA of the CDR3: TGTGCCAGCAGTGTTCAGGGACTCTCTGAAGCTTTCTTT. It translates to CASSVQGLSEAFF.

The CDR3 protein is CASSSQRGGTGELFF. Here the CDR3 DNA reads TGTGCCAGTAGTAGCCAGCGGGGGGGAACCGGGGAGCTGTTTTTT. The rearrangement joins TRBV19 to TRBJ2-2; 10 nucleotides match TRBD2. Germline-derived CDR1 and CDR2 are LNHDA and SQIVND (reference sequence). The V gene end was trimmed by 4 bases and the J gene end by 5 bases; junction bases not matched to a gene: 4. The length of the CDR3 is 15 residues.

The rearrangement links TRBV7-9 to TRBJ2-4, with a possible D match to TRBD1 (6 bases). Per the germline V gene, CDR1 is SEHNR and CDR2 is FQNEAQ (reference sequence). Trimming shortened V by 2 bases and J by 7 bases, and 9 bases separated the two germline ends. CDR3 size: 13 residues. The CDR3 bases are TGTGCCAGCAGCTTACAGGGGACGAACATTCAGTACTTC. Translated, it gives CASSLQGTNIQYF.

The genes are TRBV6-1 and TRBJ2-7; 7 bases are shared with TRBD2. This CDR3 contains 14 residues. The V gene end was trimmed by 6 bases and the J gene end by 0 bases; junction bases not matched to a gene: 5. Germline CDR1 is MNHNS and CDR2 is SASEGT. CDR3 residues: CASRRGSSSYEQYF. CDR3 bases: TGTGCCAGCAGGCGGGGGTCGAGCTCCTACGAGCAGTACTTC.

The chain recombines TRBV5-6 with TRBJ2-5, with TRBD2 identical over 13 bases. Trimming removed 3 bases from V and 4 bases from J; junction bases left unmatched: 6. CDR1 SGHDT and CDR2 YYEEEE come from the germline V gene. The CDR3 consists of 16 residues. Here the CDR3 reads CASSSTSGGAVETQYF. The CDR3 DNA follows: TGTGCCAGCAGCTCCACTAGCGGGGGGGCAGTAGAGACCCAGTACTTC.

The CDR3 loop reads CAISEPPGSSYNEQFF. CDR3 in DNA: TGTGCCATCAGTGAACCTCCGGGGAGCTCCTACAATGAGCAGTTCTTC. The chain recombines TRBV10-3 with TRBJ2-1; D possibly corresponds to TRBD2 (5 bases). Germline lookup yields CDR1 ENHRY and CDR2 SYGVKD. The CDR3 contains 16 residues. V lost 3 bases, J lost 0 bases, and 12 bases lay in between.

This clonotype has more than one count but fewer than ten. The chain carries TRBV6-1 and TRBJ1-2; 7 bases align to TRBD1. Germline V gene data show CDR1 as MNHNS and CDR2 as SASEGT. The CDR3 totals 13 residues. V lost 10 bases to trimming and J lost 1 base; unmatched junction nucleotides: 6. The CDR3 DNA reads TGTGCCATCCGGGGACAGCTTAACTATGGCTACACCTTC. Translating it yields CAIRGQLNYGYTF.

This chain uses TRBV25-1 with TRBJ1-1, with D perhaps TRBD1 (6 bases). V gave up 8 bases and J gave up 1 base, with 8 bases separating them. Germline V gene lookup returns CDR1 MGHDK and CDR2 SYGVNS. The CDR3 runs to 12 residues. DNA of the CDR3: TGTGCCAGCGTCAGGGGGAACACTGAAGCTTTCTTT. It encodes CASVRGNTEAFF. Full variable domain (rest looked up from reference TRBV25-1 and TRBJ1-1): EADIYQTPRYLVIGTGKKITLECSQTMGHDKMYWYQQDPGMELHLIHYSYGVNSTEKGDLSSESTVSRIRTEHFPLTLESARPSHTSQYLCASVRGNTEAFFGQGTRLTVV.

V and J are TRBV7-2 and TRBJ2-1; 15 bases align to TRBD2. The ends lost 6 bases at V and 2 bases at J; junction bases unmatched: 2. This CDR3 is built from 16 residues. CDR1 is SGHTA, CDR2 FQGNSA, per germline. CDR3 nucleotide sequence: TGTGCCAGCAGACGGACTAGCGGGGGGGCCTACAATGAGCAGTTCTTC. Its protein product is CASRRTSGGAYNEQFF.

J is TRBJ1-1 and V is TRBV3-1, with D maybe TRBD1 (5 bases). With 8 bases removed from V and 1 base from J, the gap between germline ends came to 11 bases. The germline V gene has CDR1 LGHDT and CDR2 YNNKEL (reference sequence). This CDR3 is built from 13 residues. As DNA, the CDR3 is TGTGCCAGCGCAGGGTGGGCGAACACTGAAGCTTTCTTT. The encoded protein is CASAGWANTEAFF.